The rows below give T cell receptor beta chains drawn from one sample of a study of cytomegalovirus exposure and HLA in healthy donors. Sequenced by immunoSEQ multiplex PCR; TCRdb stores in-frame clones only, minus some. The sample lists 130,000 or so clones, about 85% occurring once. Sequencing was performed on PBMCs. The origin of the receptors is a woman in her twenties or thirties in good health and CMV-seropositive. CDR3s include the opening cysteine and the closing phenylalanine or tryptophan. The D gene is left open where the match is weak. The listing skips clone size in some rows; elsewhere it reads once, few, many or a size class.

abundance,j_gene,v_gene,d_gene,CDR3nt,CDR3aa
-,TRBJ1-1,TRBV6-1,-,TGTGCCAGCAGTGCAACTAACAGGGCAACTGAAGCTTTCTTT,CASSATNRATEAFF
-,TRBJ2-1,TRBV10-3,TRBD2,TGTGCCATCAGTGAGGGTCGACTAGCGGGGGGACCTTACAATGAGCAGTTCTTC,CAISEGRLAGGPYNEQFF
-,TRBJ2-7,TRBV11-3,-,TGTGCCAGCAGCCGGGTTTCCTCCTACTTC,CASSRVSSYF
-,TRBJ1-3,TRBV14,-,TGTGCCAGCAGCCTACTAGGAGAGATATATTTT,CASSLLGEIYF
-,TRBJ1-5,TRBV7-2,-,TGTGCCAGCAGCTTAGAACTAAATCAGCCCCAGCATTTT,CASSLELNQPQHF
-,TRBJ1-3,TRBV6-6,-,TGTGCCAGCATCCTAAATCCTGGAAACACCATATATTTT,CASILNPGNTIYF
-,TRBJ1-1,TRBV7-3,-,TGTGCCAGCAGCTTACAGGGCGAAGACACTGAAGCTTTCTTT,CASSLQGEDTEAFF
few,TRBJ2-1,TRBV7-9,-,TGTGCCAGCAGCCCCCAGCGGGCACACGACTACAATGAGCAGTTCTTC,CASSPQRAHDYNEQFF
-,TRBJ2-1,TRBV27,-,TGTGCCAGCGGAAGGCACCGGGGTGAGCGGAACAATGAGCAGTTCTTC,CASGRHRGERNNEQFF
-,TRBJ1-6,TRBV7-9,TRBD1,TGTGCCAGCAGTGACTGGGACAGTAATTCACCCCTCCACTTT,CASSDWDSNSPLHF
-,TRBJ2-3,TRBV5-1,-,TGCGCCAGCGGGCCCCCCGGGGGACAGCTCACAGATACGCAGTATTTT,CASGPPGGQLTDTQYF
-,TRBJ1-1,TRBV28,TRBD1,TGTGCCAGCAGGCGGGGACAGCTTAACACTGAAGCTTTCTTT,CASRRGQLNTEAFF
few,TRBJ2-5,TRBV11-2,TRBD2,TGTGCCAGCAGCTCGACTAGCAAGGAGACCCAGTACTTC,CASSSTSKETQYF
once,TRBJ2-7,TRBV27,-,TGTGCCAGCAGTTCGACCGGGGGAGCCTACGAGCAGTACTTC,CASSSTGGAYEQYF
-,TRBJ1-4,TRBV29-1,-,TGCAGCGTCGCCAGGGGTGGGGAAAAACTGTTTTTT,CSVARGGEKLFF
-,TRBJ2-7,TRBV28,TRBD1,TGTGCCAGCAGTGGCCGGGACAGCGATTACTACGAGCAGTACTTC,CASSGRDSDYYEQYF
-,TRBJ2-1,TRBV9,TRBD2,TGTGCCAGCAGCCCCGCCGGAGGGACTAGCGGTCACAATGAGCAGTTCTTC,CASSPAGGTSGHNEQFF
-,TRBJ2-7,TRBV28,TRBD1,TGTGCCAGCAGCCACCTCCCGGGACAGAGGGCCTACGAGCAGTACTTC,CASSHLPGQRAYEQYF
-,TRBJ1-5,TRBV28,TRBD1,TGTGCCAGCACAAAACAGGGGGCATTGAACAATCAGCCCCAGCATTTT,CASTKQGALNNQPQHF
once,TRBJ2-3,TRBV2,-,TGTGCCAACCCTTTAGCGCCCGTAGATACGCAGTATTTT,CANPLAPVDTQYF
-,TRBJ1-2,TRBV5-1,TRBD1,TGCGCCAGCAGCTTGGCGGGGACAGATTTTAACTATGGCTACACCTTC,CASSLAGTDFNYGYTF
-,TRBJ1-1,TRBV11-2,-,TGTGCCAGCAGCCTACTTGAGTACACTGAAGCTTTCTTT,CASSLLEYTEAFF
-,TRBJ1-1,TRBV5-1,TRBD1,TGCGCCAGCAGTCCAGGGGGCGAGAGCACTGAAGCTTTCTTT,CASSPGGESTEAFF
-,TRBJ2-1,TRBV9,TRBD2,TGTGCCAGCAGCACCGGGGACTACTACAATGAGCAGTTCTTC,CASSTGDYYNEQFF
-,TRBJ2-3,TRBV7-8,TRBD2,TGTGCCAGCAGCCCCCGGAGTAGCGGGGGTCTCGATACGCAGTATTTT,CASSPRSSGGLDTQYF
-,TRBJ1-2,TRBV29-1,TRBD1,TGCAGCGTTGCCCCGGGACAGGGTATCAGCTATGGCTACACCTTC,CSVAPGQGISYGYTF
-,TRBJ2-7,TRBV5-4,-,TGTGCCAGCAGCAAACAGGACACCCCCTACGAGCAGTACTTC,CASSKQDTPYEQYF
-,TRBJ1-3,TRBV7-3,-,TGTGCCAGCAGCTTAAGTGGAGCTGGAAACACCATATATTTT,CASSLSGAGNTIYF
-,TRBJ2-3,TRBV28,TRBD2,TGTGCCAGCAGCTCGACTAGCGTCTCGTCCCCCCTTACTTCTAGCACAGATACGCAGTATTTT,CASSSTSVSSPLTSSTDTQYF
-,TRBJ2-4,TRBV28,-,TGTGCCAGCAGCCCAGGGCCCTTCGGCAGCATTCAGTACTTC,CASSPGPFGSIQYF
-,TRBJ1-2,TRBV30,-,TGTGCCTGGGAGCCCCTCCTTGGCTACACCTTC,CAWEPLLGYTF
-,TRBJ2-7,TRBV4-2,TRBD2,TGTGCCAGCAGCCAAGAATCAGCGGGGTCTTGGTACGAGCAGTACTTC,CASSQESAGSWYEQYF
-,TRBJ2-7,TRBV5-8,-,TGTGCCAGCCGCTCTTGGGGAGCCCGCTCCTACGAGCAGTACTTC,CASRSWGARSYEQYF
-,TRBJ2-1,TRBV19,TRBD2,TGTGCCAGTAGTATGGATGCTAGCGGGAGGTCCTACAATGAGCAGTTCTTC,CASSMDASGRSYNEQFF
-,TRBJ2-7,TRBV28,TRBD1,TGTGCCAGCAGACCATTCCGGGACAGCTCCTACGAGCAGTACTTC,CASRPFRDSSYEQYF
-,TRBJ2-7,TRBV27,TRBD2,TGTGCCAGCAGTCCGGGGGGGGCTCAAAGCTCCTACGAGCAGTACTTC,CASSPGGAQSSYEQYF
once,TRBJ1-1,TRBV2,-,TGTGCCAGCAGTGCCCAGGGGTTAGAAGCTTTCTTT,CASSAQGLEAFF
-,TRBJ2-7,TRBV28,-,TGTGCCAGCAGGTCTCAGGGCACCTACGAGCAGTACTTC,CASRSQGTYEQYF
-,TRBJ2-1,TRBV30,-,TGTGCCTGGAGACTAACAGGGTGGAATGAGCAGTTCTTC,CAWRLTGWNEQFF
-,TRBJ2-7,TRBV7-3,-,TGTGCCAGCAGCTCAGAGGGATCCGAGCAGTACTTC,CASSSEGSEQYF
-,TRBJ1-4,TRBV2,TRBD1,TGTGCCAGCAGCGCCCCGAGGGGACAGATAGTGTGGGAAGATGAAAAACTGTTTTTT,CASSAPRGQIVWEDEKLFF
-,TRBJ1-2,TRBV7-6,-,TGTGCCATTCCGGACAGTAACTATGGCTACACCTTC,CAIPDSNYGYTF
few,TRBJ2-1,TRBV2,TRBD1,TGTGCCAGCCCCCGGGACAGTTTCAATGAGCAGTTCTTC,CASPRDSFNEQFF
-,TRBJ2-3,TRBV5-1,-,TGCGCCAGCAGCTTGGGGAATGGAGCAGATACGCAGTATTTT,CASSLGNGADTQYF
-,TRBJ2-1,TRBV6-1,-,TGTGCCAGCACCCTACTATATTACAATGAGCAGTTCTTC,CASTLLYYNEQFF
-,TRBJ1-2,TRBV13,TRBD1,TGTGCCAGCAGCCGGGACAGCCTCTATGGCTACACCTTC,CASSRDSLYGYTF
-,TRBJ2-1,TRBV11-2,-,TGTGCCAGCAGCTTAGCCGGGTCAGGGGATGAGCAGTTCTTC,CASSLAGSGDEQFF
once,TRBJ1-1,TRBV5-6,-,TGTGCCAGCAGCTTGGTAGGTCGACAGGCGAACACTGAAGCTTTCTTT,CASSLVGRQANTEAFF
once,TRBJ1-2,TRBV28,TRBD1,TGTGCCAGCAGTTCGACAGGGGACGAGACCTATGGCTACACCTTC,CASSSTGDETYGYTF
-,TRBJ1-6,TRBV14,-,TGTGCCAGCAGCCAAGGGGCAGGGGCGACCCTCCACTTT,CASSQGAGATLHF
once,TRBJ2-3,TRBV13,TRBD2,TGTGCCAGCAGCCCAGGGACTAGCGGGAGAGATACGCAGTATTTT,CASSPGTSGRDTQYF
-,TRBJ2-7,TRBV4-1,-,TGCGCCAGCAGCCAGGCAGCGGGCGCTTCTTCCTACGAGCAGTACTTC,CASSQAAGASSYEQYF
-,TRBJ2-3,TRBV28,-,-,CASSSSKAGDTDTQYF
few,TRBJ2-5,TRBV5-1,TRBD2,TGCGCCAGCAGCTTGGGGTCGGGAGGAGGGGAGACCCAGTACTTC,CASSLGSGGGETQYF